Listed below are T cell receptor beta chains from one sample, sequenced in a study of blood T cell repertoires in COVID-19. Sequenced by immunoSEQ multiplex PCR; TCRdb stores in-frame clones only, minus some. The sample holds 200,000 to 300,000 clones, approximately 86% seen once. Sample: peripheral blood. The receptors were sampled from a man in his sixties who had recovered from COVID-19. CDR3s leave out the opening cysteine and the closing phenylalanine or tryptophan. D genes are given only for firm matches.

V gene,D gene,CDR3 protein
TRBV2,.,ASSGITGWGYT
TRBV27,.,ASSSPQAGNQPQH
TRBV6-5,TRBD1,ATRQGRFYGYT
TRBV5-1,.,ASSVGGPNTEAF
TRBV10-2,TRBD1,ASTAGQGSFSEQF
TRBV4-1,TRBD1,ASSLGTGPTDTQY
TRBV9,.,ASSVGANGGKLF
TRBV5-6,TRBD1,ASKVLQGDEQY
TRBV14,.,ASSQAGRGTGYT
TRBV7-9,TRBD1,ASSLWGTGQEQPQH
TRBV13,TRBD2,ASGRGGLNEQF
TRBV4-1,.,ASSPFSRAYEQY
TRBV5-1,.,ASSLGGLGEKLF
TRBV4-2,.,ASSQDIHSLSGNTIY
TRBV5-1,.,ASSFQASGANVLT
TRBV5-1,TRBD2,ASSLALAGEGDTQY
TRBV5-6,TRBD1,ASSLGGQSYGYT
TRBV28,.,ASSFLDEQY
TRBV11-2,TRBD1,ASSLRRGTGWFSEAF
TRBV19,TRBD1,ASSNRQGRYEQY
TRBV5-1,.,ASSLQADGPYGYT
TRBV18,TRBD2,ASSRTSRLETQY
TRBV5-6,TRBD1,ASSLRDREETQY
TRBV5-1,.,ASSLEHRRNTEAF
TRBV2,.,AGGMAGRYSPLH
TRBV6-5,.,ASIQNYNEQF
TRBV3-1/TRBV3-2,TRBD2,ASSQEGLAVPYEQY
TRBV18,TRBD2,ASSPIRLAGGSDTQY
TRBV6-2/TRBV6-3,TRBD2,ASSHGGGVYEQY
TRBV7-9,.,ASSLDFQGPTEAF
TRBV5-1,.,ASSLDPGGTDTQY
TRBV10-1,.,ANRGLSQF
TRBV5-1,.,ASSLEPRSGNTIY
TRBV13,.,ASSLGLGEGDEQF
TRBV29-1,.,SVQGPGELF
TRBV30,TRBD2,AWRGPAGGPEF
TRBV19,.,ASSIVRNQPQH
TRBV2,.,ASSGSVRKETQY
TRBV5-1,.,ASSLDRTNTGELF
TRBV7-9,.,ASSQQLIQETQY
TRBV24-1,.,ATSEPGYFGYT
TRBV5-4,TRBD1,ASSPETGGTEAF
TRBV5-1,TRBD1,ASSRWTGRLETQY
TRBV5-1,.,ASSLTVSSGNTIY
TRBV19,TRBD1,AINPGQGQPQH
TRBV10-3,TRBD1,AISGTRTGRSYEQY
TRBV10-3,.,ATRGREADTGELF
TRBV18,.,ASSPLDFPTDTQY
TRBV10-2,.,ASSSAGFGYGYT
TRBV20-1,.,SAKSSSEAF
TRBV6-2/TRBV6-3,.,ASSYVGGEQF
TRBV24-1,.,ATSDTTGPETQY
TRBV2,TRBD2,ASRGLTGGSGELF
TRBV2,TRBD1,AIADRGIEAF
TRBV29-1,.,SASRGGPTNEKLF
TRBV29-1,TRBD2,SVELSTSGGYNEQF
TRBV12-3/TRBV12-4,.,ASRRGGEAEQY
TRBV10-3,TRBD1,ASRDRGTYEQY
TRBV7-9,.,ASSLVGIRAYEQY